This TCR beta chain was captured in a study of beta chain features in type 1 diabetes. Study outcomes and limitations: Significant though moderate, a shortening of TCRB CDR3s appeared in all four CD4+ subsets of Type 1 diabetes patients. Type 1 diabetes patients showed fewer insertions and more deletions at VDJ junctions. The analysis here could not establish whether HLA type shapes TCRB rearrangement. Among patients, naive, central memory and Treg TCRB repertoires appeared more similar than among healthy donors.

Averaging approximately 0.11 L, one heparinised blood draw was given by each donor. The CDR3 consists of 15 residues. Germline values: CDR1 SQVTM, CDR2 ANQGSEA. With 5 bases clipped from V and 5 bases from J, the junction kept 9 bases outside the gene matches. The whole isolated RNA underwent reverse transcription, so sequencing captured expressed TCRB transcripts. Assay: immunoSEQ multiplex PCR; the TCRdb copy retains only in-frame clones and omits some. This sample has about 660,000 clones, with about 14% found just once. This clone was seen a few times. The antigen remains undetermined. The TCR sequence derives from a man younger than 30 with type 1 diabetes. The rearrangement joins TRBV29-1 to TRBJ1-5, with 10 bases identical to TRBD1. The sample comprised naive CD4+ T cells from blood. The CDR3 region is CSVIPSGTGDQPQHF. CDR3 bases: TGCAGCGTTATCCCTTCTGGGACAGGGGATCAGCCCCAGCATTTT.